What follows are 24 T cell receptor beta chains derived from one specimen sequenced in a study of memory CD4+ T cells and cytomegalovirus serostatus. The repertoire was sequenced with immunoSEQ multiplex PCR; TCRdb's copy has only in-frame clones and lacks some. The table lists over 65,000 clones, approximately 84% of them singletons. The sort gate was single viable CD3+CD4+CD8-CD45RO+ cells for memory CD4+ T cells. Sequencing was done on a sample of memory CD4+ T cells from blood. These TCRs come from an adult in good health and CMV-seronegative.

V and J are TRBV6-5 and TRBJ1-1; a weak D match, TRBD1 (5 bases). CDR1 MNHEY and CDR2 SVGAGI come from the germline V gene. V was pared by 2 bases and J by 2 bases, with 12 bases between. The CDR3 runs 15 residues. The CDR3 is CASSYQPQANTEAFF. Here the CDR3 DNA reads TGTGCCAGCAGTTACCAACCACAGGCAAACACTGAAGCTTTCTTT.

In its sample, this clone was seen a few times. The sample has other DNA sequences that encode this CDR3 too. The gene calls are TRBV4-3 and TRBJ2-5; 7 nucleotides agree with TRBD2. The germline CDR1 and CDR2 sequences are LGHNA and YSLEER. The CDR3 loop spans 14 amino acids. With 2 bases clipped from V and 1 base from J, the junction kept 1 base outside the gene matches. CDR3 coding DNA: TGCGCCAGCAGCCAAACGGGGGGCCAAGAGACCCAGTACTTC. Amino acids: CASSQTGGQETQYF.

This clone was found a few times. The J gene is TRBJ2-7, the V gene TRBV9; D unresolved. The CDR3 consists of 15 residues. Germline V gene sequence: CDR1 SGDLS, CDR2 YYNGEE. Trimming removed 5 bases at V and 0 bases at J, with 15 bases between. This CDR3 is CASSSLGITSYEQYF. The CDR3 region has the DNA TGTGCCAGCAGTTCCTTGGGAATCACCTCCTACGAGCAGTACTTC. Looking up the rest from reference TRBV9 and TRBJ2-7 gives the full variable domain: DSGVTQTPKHLITATGQRVTLRCSPRSGDLSVYWYQQSLDQGLQFLIQYYNGEERAKGNILERFSAQQFPDLHSELNLSSLELGDSALYFCASSSLGITSYEQYFGPGTRLTVT.

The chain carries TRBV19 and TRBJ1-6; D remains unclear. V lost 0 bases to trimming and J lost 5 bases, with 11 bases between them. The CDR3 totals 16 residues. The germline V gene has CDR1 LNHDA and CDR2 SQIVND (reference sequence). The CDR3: CASSIDSTGNNSPLHF. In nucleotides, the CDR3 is TGTGCCAGTAGTATAGACTCGACGGGGAATAATTCACCCCTCCACTTT.

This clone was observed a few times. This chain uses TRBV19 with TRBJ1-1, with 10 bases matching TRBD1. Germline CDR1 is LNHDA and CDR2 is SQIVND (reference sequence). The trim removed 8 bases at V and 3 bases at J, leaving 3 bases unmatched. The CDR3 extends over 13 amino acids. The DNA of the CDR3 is TGTGCCAGTGGGACAGGGGTTTACACTGAAGCTTTCTTT. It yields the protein CASGTGVYTEAFF.

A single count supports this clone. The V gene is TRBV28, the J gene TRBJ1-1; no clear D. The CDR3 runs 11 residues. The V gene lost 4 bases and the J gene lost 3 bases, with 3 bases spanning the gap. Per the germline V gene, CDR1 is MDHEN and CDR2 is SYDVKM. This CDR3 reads CASSSDTEAFF. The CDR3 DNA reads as TGTGCCAGCAGTTCAGACACTGAAGCTTTCTTT.

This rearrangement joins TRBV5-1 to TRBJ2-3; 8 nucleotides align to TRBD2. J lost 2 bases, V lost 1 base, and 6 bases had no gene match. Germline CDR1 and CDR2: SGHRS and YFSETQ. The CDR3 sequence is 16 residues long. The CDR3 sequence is CASSLWGGGTTDTQYF. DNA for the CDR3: TGCGCCAGCAGCTTGTGGGGCGGGGGGACCACAGATACGCAGTATTTT.

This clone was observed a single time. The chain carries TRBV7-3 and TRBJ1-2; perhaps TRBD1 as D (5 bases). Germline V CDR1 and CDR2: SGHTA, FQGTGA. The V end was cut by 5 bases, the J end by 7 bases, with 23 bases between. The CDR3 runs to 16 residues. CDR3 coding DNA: TGTGCCAGCAGCCTCAACTCCGGGACGGGGGGTCGTGGCTACACCTTC. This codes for CASSLNSGTGGRGYTF.

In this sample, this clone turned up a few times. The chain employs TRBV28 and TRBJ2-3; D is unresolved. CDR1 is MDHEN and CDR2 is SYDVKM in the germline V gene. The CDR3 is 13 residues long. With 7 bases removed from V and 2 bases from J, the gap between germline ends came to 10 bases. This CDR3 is CASNGANTDTQYF. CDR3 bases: TGTGCCAGCAATGGAGCGAACACAGATACGCAGTATTTT. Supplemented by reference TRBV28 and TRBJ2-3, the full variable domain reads DVKVTQSSRYLVKRTGEKVFLECVQDMDHENMFWYRQDPGLGLRLIYFSYDVKMKEKGDIPEGYSVSREKKERFSLILESASTNQTSMYLCASNGANTDTQYFGPGTRLTVL.

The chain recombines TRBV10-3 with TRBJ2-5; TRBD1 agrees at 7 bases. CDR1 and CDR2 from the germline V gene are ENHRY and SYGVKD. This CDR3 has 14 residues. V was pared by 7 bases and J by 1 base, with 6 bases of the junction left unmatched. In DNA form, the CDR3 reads TGTGCCATCAAACCAGGGACAGCCCAAGAGACCCAGTACTTC. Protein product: CAIKPGTAQETQYF.

The chain's CDR3 is CASSLEAGAQGYEQFF. The CDR3 bases are TGCGCCAGCAGCTTGGAAGCGGGGGCCCAGGGATATGAGCAGTTCTTC. The V and J genes are TRBV5-1 and TRBJ2-1; TRBD2 matches 8 bases. The CDR3 contains 16 residues. Germline CDR1 reads SGHRS; CDR2 reads YFSETQ. V lost 0 bases and J lost 8; bases outside the gene matches: 10. Full variable domain (rest looked up from reference TRBV5-1 and TRBJ2-1): KAGVTQTPRYLIKTRGQQVTLSCSPISGHRSVSWYQQTPGQGLQFLFEYFSETQRNKGNFPGRFSGRQFSNSRSEMNVSTLELGDSALYLCASSLEAGAQGYEQFFGPGTRLTVL.

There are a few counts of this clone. The CDR3 DNA sequence: TGTGCCAGCAGCCGATTACCTACAGGGGGGGGGACTGAAGCTTTCTTT. This sequence encodes CASSRLPTGGGTEAFF. This rearrangement joins TRBV4-2 to TRBJ1-1; the match to TRBD1 covers 8 bases. Losses at the gene ends were 4 bases for V and 5 bases for J; bases not matched to a gene: 12. The CDR3 sequence is 16 residues long. Germline-derived CDR1 and CDR2 are LGHNA and YNFKEQ.

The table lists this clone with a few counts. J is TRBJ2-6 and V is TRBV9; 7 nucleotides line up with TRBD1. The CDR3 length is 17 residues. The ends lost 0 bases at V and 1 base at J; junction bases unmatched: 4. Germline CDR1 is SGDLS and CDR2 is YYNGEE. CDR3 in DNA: TGTGCCAGCAGCGTAGTGGGACAGCTTTCTGGGGCCAACGTCCTGACTTTC. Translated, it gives CASSVVGQLSGANVLTF.

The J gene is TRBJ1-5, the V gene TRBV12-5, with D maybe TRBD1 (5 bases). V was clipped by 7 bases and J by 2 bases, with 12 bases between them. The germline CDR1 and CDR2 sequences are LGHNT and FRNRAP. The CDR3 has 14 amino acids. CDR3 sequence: CASVWGGGNQPQHF. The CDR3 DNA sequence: TGTGCTAGTGTATGGGGAGGGGGCAATCAGCCCCAGCATTTT.

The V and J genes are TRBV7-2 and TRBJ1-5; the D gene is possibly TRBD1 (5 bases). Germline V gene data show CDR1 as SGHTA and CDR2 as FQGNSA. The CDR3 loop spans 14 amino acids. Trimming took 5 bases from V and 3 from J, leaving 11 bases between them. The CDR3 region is CASSRGPLNQPQHF. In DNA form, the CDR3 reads TGTGCCAGCAGCCGGGGCCCCCTCAATCAGCCCCAGCATTTT.

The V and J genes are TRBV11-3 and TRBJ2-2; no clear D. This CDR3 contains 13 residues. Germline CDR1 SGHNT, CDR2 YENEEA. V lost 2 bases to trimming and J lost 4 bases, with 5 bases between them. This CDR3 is CASSLIRTGELFF. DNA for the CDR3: TGTGCCAGCAGCTTAATCCGCACCGGGGAGCTGTTTTTT.

In DNA, the CDR3 is TGTGCCAGCAGTGACGCCCGGGACAGATCCTACGAGCAGTACTTC. It is translated as CASSDARDRSYEQYF. The chain has TRBV6-1 and TRBJ2-5, with 7 nucleotides matching TRBD1. The last part of the DNA fits TRBJ2-7 better; the J call may be wrong. In germline, CDR1 is MNHNS, CDR2 SASEGT. The CDR3 length is 15 residues.

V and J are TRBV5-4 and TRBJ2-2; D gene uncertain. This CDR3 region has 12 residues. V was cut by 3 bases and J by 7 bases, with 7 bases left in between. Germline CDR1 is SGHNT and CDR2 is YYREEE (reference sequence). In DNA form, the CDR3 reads TGTGCCAGCAGCTCCCTAGGCGGGGAGCTGTTTTTT. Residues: CASSSLGGELFF.

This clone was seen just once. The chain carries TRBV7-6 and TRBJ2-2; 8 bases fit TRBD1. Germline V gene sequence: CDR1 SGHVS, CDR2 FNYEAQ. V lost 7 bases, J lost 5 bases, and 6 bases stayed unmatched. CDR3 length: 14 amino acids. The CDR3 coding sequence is TGTGCCAGCACCCCAGGGGGCCGGACCGGGGAGCTGTTTTTT. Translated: CASTPGGRTGELFF. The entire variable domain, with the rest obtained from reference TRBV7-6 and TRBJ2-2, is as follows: GAGVSQSPRYKVTKRGQDVALRCDPISGHVSLYWYRQALGQGPEFLTYFNYEAQQDKSGLPNDRFSAERPEGSISTLTIQRTEQRDSAMYRCASTPGGRTGELFFGEGSRLTVL.

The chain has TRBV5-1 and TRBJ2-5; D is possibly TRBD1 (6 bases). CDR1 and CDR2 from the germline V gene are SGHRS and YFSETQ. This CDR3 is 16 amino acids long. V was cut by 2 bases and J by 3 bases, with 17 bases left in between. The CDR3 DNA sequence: TGCGCCAGCAGCTTTCAGGGGATAGTAGCCGAAGAGACCCAGTACTTC. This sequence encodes CASSFQGIVAEETQYF.

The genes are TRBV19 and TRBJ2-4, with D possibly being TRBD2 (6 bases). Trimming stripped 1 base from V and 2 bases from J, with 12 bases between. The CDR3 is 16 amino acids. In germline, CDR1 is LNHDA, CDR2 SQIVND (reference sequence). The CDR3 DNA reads TGTGCCAGTAGTATAGGGGGGGAGGTAACCAAAAACATTCAGTACTTC. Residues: CASSIGGEVTKNIQYF.

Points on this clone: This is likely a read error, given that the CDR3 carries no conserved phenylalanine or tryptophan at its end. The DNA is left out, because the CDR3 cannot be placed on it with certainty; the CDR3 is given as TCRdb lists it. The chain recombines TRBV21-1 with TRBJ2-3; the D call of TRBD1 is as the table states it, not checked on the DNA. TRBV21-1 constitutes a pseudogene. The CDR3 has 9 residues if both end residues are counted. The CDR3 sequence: CASSSQGLS.

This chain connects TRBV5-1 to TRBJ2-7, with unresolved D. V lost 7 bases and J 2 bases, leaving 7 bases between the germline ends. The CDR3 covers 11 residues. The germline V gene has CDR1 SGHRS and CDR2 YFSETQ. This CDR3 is CASGNTYEQYF. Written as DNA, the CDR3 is TGCGCCAGCGGCAATACCTACGAGCAGTACTTC.

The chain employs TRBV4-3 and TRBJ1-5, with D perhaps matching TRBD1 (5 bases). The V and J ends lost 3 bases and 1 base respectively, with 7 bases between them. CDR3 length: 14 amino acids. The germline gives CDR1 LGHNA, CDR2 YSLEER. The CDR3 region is CASSQGRSNQPQHF. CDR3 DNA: TGCGCCAGCAGCCAGGGACGGAGCAATCAGCCCCAGCATTTT.